The rows below give T cell receptor beta chains drawn from one sample of a study of blood T cell repertoires in COVID-19. Sequencing was performed with immunoSEQ multiplex PCR; in TCRdb, only in-frame clones are kept and a portion is missing. The sample includes approximately 160,000 clones, 80% to 90% seen only once; the top ten take roughly 19%. Sequencing was done on a sample of peripheral blood. These receptors were obtained from a woman over 75 with acute or convalescent COVID-19. Each CDR3 is given with its conserved first and last residue. D genes are given only for firm matches. Clone size is given for some rows only: seen once, a few or many times, or a class if the clone is expanded.

clone size | J gene | CDR3 length | V gene | D gene | CDR3 protein | CDR3 DNA
NA | TRBJ2-7 | 12 | TRBV7-6 | TRBD1 | CASRSTGDEQYF | TGTGCCAGCAGATCGACAGGGGACGAGCAGTACTTC
NA | TRBJ1-3 | 16 | TRBV7-3 | TRBD1 | CASSRGTGGTGNTIYF | TGTGCCAGCAGCCGCGGGACAGGGGGCACTGGAAACACCATATATTTT
NA | TRBJ2-5 | 16 | TRBV2 | NA | CASRDLIGGARETQYF | TGTGCCAGCAGGGACCTGATTGGGGGGGCCCGGGAGACCCAGTACTTC
few | TRBJ1-2 | 16 | TRBV28 | TRBD1 | CASSLWAGGSYYGYTF | TGTGCCAGCAGTTTATGGGCAGGGGGCAGTTACTATGGCTACACCTTC
once | TRBJ2-1 | 15 | TRBV2 | TRBD2 | CASSERTSGSNEQFF | TGTGCCAGCAGTGAACGGACTAGCGGGAGTAATGAGCAGTTCTTC
NA | TRBJ2-1 | 14 | TRBV5-1 | TRBD2 | CASSLTSGGNEQFF | TGCGCCAGCAGCCTGACTAGCGGGGGCAATGAGCAGTTCTTC
NA | TRBJ1-2 | 17 | TRBV18 | TRBD1 | CASSPIIGQGETYGYTF | TGTGCCAGCTCACCGATTATCGGACAGGGAGAAACCTATGGCTACACCTTC
NA | TRBJ1-4 | 13 | TRBV29-1 | NA | CSVPDSTNEKLFF | TGCAGCGTCCCGGACAGTACTAATGAAAAACTGTTTTTT
NA | TRBJ1-1 | 12 | TRBV5-4 | NA | CASSLDSYEAFF | TGTGCCAGCAGCCTCGACAGCTATGAAGCTTTCTTT
NA | TRBJ1-2 | 11 | TRBV29-1 | NA | CSVDSTGGYTF | TGCAGCGTAGACAGTACCGGTGGCTACACCTTC